The 8 T cell receptor beta chains below were found in one sample sequenced in a study of OX40 agonist ivuxolimab in advanced cancers. Some clones are missing from TCRdb's copy, which holds only in-frame ones; the method was immunoSEQ multiplex PCR. The data show tens of thousands of clones, with just over 90% seen just once and less than 0.55% held by the top ten. The source was CD4+ or CD8+ T cells sorted from blood, collected in a trial of the OX40 agonist ivuxolimab. The receptors derive from an adult with an advanced solid tumor such as melanoma, head and neck, liver or kidney cancer.

The genes are TRBV10-3 and TRBJ2-5, with D uncertain. Germline V lookup: CDR1 ENHRY, CDR2 SYGVKD. The CDR3 loop spans 12 amino acids. The V end was cut by 4 bases, the J end by 5 bases, with 8 bases between. CDR3: CAISGSGETQYF. In DNA, the CDR3 is TGTGCCATCAGTGGAAGTGGGGAGACCCAGTACTTC.

The chain employs TRBV11-3 and TRBJ1-1; a weak D match, TRBD1 (5 bases). Germline V gene lookup returns CDR1 SGHNT and CDR2 YENEEA. The CDR3 is made up of 15 amino acids. The V end lost 1 base, the J end lost 7 bases, and 16 bases lay between the germline ends. In DNA, the CDR3 is TGTGCCAGCAGCTTAGGGTCAAGCGACAGCTTTGAAGCTTTCTTT. Encoded protein: CASSLGSSDSFEAFF.

This chain joins TRBV5-1 and TRBJ1-1; possible D gene TRBD1, 6 bases. With 2 bases removed from V and 5 bases from J, the gap between germline ends came to 10 bases. CDR3 length equals 13 residues. The germline gives CDR1 SGHRS, CDR2 YFSETQ. In DNA, the CDR3 is TGCGCCAGCAGCTTTACAGGGAGAACTGAAGCTTTCTTT. It codes for CASSFTGRTEAFF.

The DNA for the CDR3 is TGTGCCAGCAGCTTAGATGGGAGTCTGGCGGAGACCCAGTACTTC. Translated: CASSLDGSLAETQYF. The chain links TRBV11-3 to TRBJ2-5, with D perhaps TRBD2 (5 bases). The V gene lost 0 bases and the J gene lost 5 bases, with 13 bases spanning the gap. The CDR3 sequence is 15 residues long. Germline CDR1 is SGHNT and CDR2 is YENEEA.

The V and J genes are TRBV5-4 and TRBJ2-1; 11 positions match TRBD2. The germline CDR1 and CDR2 sequences are SGHNT and YYREEE (reference sequence). The J segment lost 0 bases and the V segment lost 3 bases, leaving 2 bases of the junction unmatched. The CDR3 consists of 16 residues. The CDR3 sequence: CASSSTSGGSYNEQFF. The CDR3 DNA sequence: TGTGCCAGCAGCTCCACTAGCGGGGGCTCCTACAATGAGCAGTTCTTC.

The chain couples TRBV6-5 to TRBJ1-2; TRBD1 might be the D (6 bases). V gave up 7 bases and J gave up 1 base, with 16 bases separating them. This CDR3 spans 15 amino acids. CDR1 MNHEY and CDR2 SVGAGI come from the germline V gene. CDR3 coding DNA: TGTGCCAGCAAAGAACAGGGCCCCTTTAACTATGGCTACACCTTC. This sequence encodes CASKEQGPFNYGYTF.

The J gene is TRBJ2-3, the V gene TRBV5-1, with 7 bases matching TRBD2. The germline gives CDR1 SGHRS, CDR2 YFSETQ. This CDR3 has 16 residues. The J segment lost 2 bases and the V segment lost 4 bases, leaving 10 bases of the junction unmatched. CDR3 nucleotides: TGCGCCAGCAGCCCCGGGAGGAGCTATTCCACAGATACGCAGTATTTT. Encoded protein: CASSPGRSYSTDTQYF.

CDR3 amino acids: CASSEGGQKETQYF. CDR3 coding DNA: TGCGCCAGCAGTGAGGGGGGACAGAAAGAGACCCAGTACTTC. The J gene is TRBJ2-5, the V gene TRBV10-1; the match to TRBD1 covers 7 bases. With V trimmed by 2 bases and J by 3 bases, 3 bases remained unmatched. The CDR3 runs 14 residues. The V gene's germline CDR1 is WNHNN and CDR2 SYGVQD (reference sequence).